These T cell receptor beta chains were read from a single sample in a study of blood T cell repertoires in COVID-19. Profiling relied on immunoSEQ multiplex PCR, and the TCRdb table lists in-frame clones only, not all of them. Of 100,000 to 150,000 clones listed, around 88% were seen once; the top ten hold 0.88%. Sample: peripheral blood. The receptors derive from a woman between 45 and 60 years old with active or convalescent COVID-19. CDR3s include the opening cysteine and the closing phenylalanine or tryptophan. The D gene is left open where the match is weak. The size of a clone is reported for some rows only, either as once, few or many, or as a class for expanded clones.

NA	TRBV28	once	TRBJ2-2	CASIKGDTGELFF	TGTGCCAGCATCAAAGGAGACACCGGGGAGCTGTTTTTT
NA	TRBV25-1	NA	TRBJ2-5	CASSWSQSQEAQYF	TGTGCCAGCAGTTGGTCCCAGAGCCAAGAGGCCCAGTACTTC
TRBD1	TRBV5-5	NA	TRBJ1-2	CASSLGTSGTDYNGYTF	TGTGCCAGCAGCTTGGGGACCTCCGGGACAGATTATAATGGCTACACCTTC
TRBD1	TRBV9	NA	TRBJ1-1	CASSARDREAFF	TGTGCCAGCAGCGCCCGGGACAGGGAAGCTTTCTTT
NA	TRBV4-1	NA	TRBJ2-5	CASSHSFPPPYGTGETQYF	TGCGCCAGCAGCCATTCCTTTCCCCCCCCCTACGGGACTGGGGAGACCCAGTACTTC
NA	TRBV7-9	NA	TRBJ2-5	CASSLMAGQETQYF	TGTGCCAGCAGCTTAATGGCAGGCCAAGAGACCCAGTACTTC
TRBD2	TRBV6-5	NA	TRBJ2-2	CASSYSKPSGPGELFF	TGTGCCAGCAGTTACTCGAAGCCTAGCGGTCCCGGGGAGCTGTTTTTT
NA	TRBV7-7	NA	TRBJ2-1	CASSSPGVSPGEFF	TGTGCTAGCAGCTCCCCGGGGGTGTCCCCCGGGGAGTTCTTC
NA	TRBV7-2	NA	TRBJ2-1	CASSLISAAEQFF	TGTGCCAGCAGCTTAATTAGTGCTGCTGAGCAGTTCTTC
TRBD2	TRBV7-2	NA	TRBJ2-7	CASSVLAGTAYEQYF	TGTGCCAGCAGCGTGCTAGCGGGAACCGCCTACGAGCAGTACTTC
TRBD1	TRBV19	NA	TRBJ1-5	CASSPWTGIHQPQHF	TGTGCCAGTAGTCCCTGGACAGGGATCCATCAGCCCCAGCATTTT
TRBD1	TRBV5-4	NA	TRBJ1-1	CASSFPGQGGTEAFF	TGTGCCAGCAGTTTTCCGGGACAGGGTGGCACTGAAGCTTTCTTT
TRBD2	TRBV11-3	NA	TRBJ2-5	CASSLAQLAGDVGETQYF	TGTGCCAGCAGCTTAGCGCAACTAGCGGGAGACGTTGGGGAGACCCAGTACTTC
TRBD2	TRBV5-4	NA	TRBJ2-7	CASSLGLARAQDEQYF	TGTGCCAGCAGCTTGGGACTAGCGAGGGCTCAGGACGAGCAGTACTTC
TRBD1	TRBV28	NA	TRBJ2-1	CASSSTGGTYNEQFF	TGTGCCAGCAGTTCGACAGGGGGCACGTACAATGAGCAGTTCTTC
NA	TRBV7-9	NA	TRBJ2-1	CASSPGQYNEQFF	TGTGCCAGCAGCCCGGGACAATACAATGAGCAGTTCTTC
TRBD1	TRBV7-3	NA	TRBJ2-2	CASSWTGDTGELFF	TGTGCCAGCAGCTGGACAGGGGACACCGGGGAGCTGTTTTTT
TRBD2	TRBV4-1	once	TRBJ2-1	CASSQEAGDYNEQFF	TGCGCCAGCAGCCAAGAGGCGGGGGACTACAATGAGCAGTTCTTC
NA	TRBV6-1	NA	TRBJ1-2	CASSDMWGSGGYTF	TGTGCCAGCAGTGATATGTGGGGATCGGGAGGCTACACCTTC
TRBD1	TRBV18	NA	TRBJ1-5	CASSLGQGTDQPQHF	TGTGCCAGCTCACTTGGACAGGGTACAGACCAGCCCCAGCATTTT
NA	TRBV4-1	NA	TRBJ2-7	CASSQEGGGSEQYF	TGCGCCAGCAGCCAAGAAGGGGGGGGCAGCGAGCAGTACTTC
NA	TRBV3-1/TRBV3-2	NA	TRBJ2-1	CATREASEQFF	TGTGCCACCCGGGAAGCTAGTGAGCAGTTCTTC
TRBD1	TRBV28	NA	TRBJ1-2	CASRRQGGGGYTF	TGTGCCAGCAGAAGACAGGGAGGAGGTGGCTACACCTTC
NA	TRBV9	NA	TRBJ2-2	CASSVSAAASANTGELFF	TGTGCCAGCAGCGTATCCGCCGCGGCTAGCGCGAACACCGGGGAGCTGTTTTTT
TRBD1	TRBV6-2/TRBV6-3	few	TRBJ1-2	CASSSQGGGPRHGYTF	TGTGCCAGCAGTTCCCAAGGGGGCGGCCCTAGACATGGCTACACCTTC
TRBD1	TRBV29-1	NA	TRBJ2-7	CSVANPTTGSYEQYF	TGCAGCGTCGCGAACCCGACGACAGGGTCCTACGAGCAGTACTTC
NA	TRBV7-2	NA	TRBJ1-1	CASSSQGWDTEAFF	TGTGCCAGCAGCTCACAGGGTTGGGACACTGAAGCTTTCTTT
NA	TRBV2	NA	TRBJ2-7	CASSPTRAYEQYF	TGTGCCAGCAGTCCAACTAGAGCCTACGAGCAGTACTTC
TRBD2	TRBV7-3	NA	TRBJ2-1	CASSLNPSGTPNEQFF	TGTGCCAGCAGCTTAAATCCTAGCGGGACCCCCAATGAGCAGTTCTTC
NA	TRBV4-3	NA	TRBJ1-5	CASSPGISNQPQHF	TGCGCCAGCAGCCCCGGGATTAGCAATCAGCCCCAGCATTTT
NA	TRBV5-8	NA	TRBJ2-4	CASSSRDIAKNIQYF	TGTGCCAGCAGCAGCCGGGACATAGCCAAAAACATTCAGTACTTC
NA	TRBV30	NA	TRBJ2-2	CAWSTSLTGELFF	TGTGCCTGGAGTACTAGCCTAACCGGGGAGCTGTTTTTT
TRBD1	TRBV14	NA	TRBJ2-4	CASSQDSSSGTGMAKNIQYF	TGTGCCAGCAGCCAAGATTCGTCCTCGGGGACAGGGATGGCCAAAAACATTCAGTACTTC
NA	TRBV7-3	NA	TRBJ2-7	CASSPESGLFYEQYF	TGTGCCAGCAGCCCCGAGAGCGGACTATTCTACGAGCAGTACTTC
NA	TRBV28	NA	TRBJ2-2	CATPGGELFF	TGTGCCACTCCAGGAGGGGAGCTGTTTTTT
TRBD2	TRBV3-1/TRBV3-2	NA	TRBJ2-3	CASSPRTSGVADTQYF	TGTGCCAGCAGCCCCCGGACTAGCGGGGTCGCAGATACGCAGTATTTT
TRBD2	TRBV10-3	few	TRBJ2-2	CAIREGLVFTGELFF	TGTGCCATCAGAGAAGGACTAGTCTTCACCGGGGAGCTGTTTTTT
NA	TRBV5-6	many	TRBJ2-7	CASSLPGQLINYEQYF	TGTGCCAGCAGCTTACCTGGACAGCTCATAAACTACGAGCAGTACTTC
NA	TRBV28	NA	TRBJ1-1	CASGLGGDTEAFF	TGTGCCAGCGGCTTGGGGGGGGACACTGAAGCTTTCTTT
NA	TRBV5-1	NA	TRBJ2-7	CASSRTGNSGYEQYF	TGCGCCAGCAGCCGAACCGGGAACTCGGGTTACGAGCAGTACTTC
TRBD2	TRBV7-8	few	TRBJ2-1	CASSLSPLAGSLFF	TGTGCCAGCAGCTTATCGCCACTAGCGGGTTCTCTCTTCTTC
NA	TRBV7-8	NA	TRBJ2-7	CASSLSYEQYF	TGTGCCAGCAGCTTATCGTACGAGCAGTACTTC
TRBD2	TRBV6-2/TRBV6-3	NA	TRBJ2-1	CASSYSGGSSYNEQFF	TGTGCCAGCAGTTACTCGGGCGGGAGCTCCTACAATGAGCAGTTCTTC
NA	TRBV21-1	once	TRBJ2-7	CASTRVGSYEQYF	TGTGCCAGCACCCGGGTGGGTTCCTACGAGCAGTACTTC
NA	TRBV18	NA	TRBJ2-5	CASSPGGARRETQYF	TGTGCCAGCTCACCGGGCGGGGCTCGACGAGAGACCCAGTACTTC